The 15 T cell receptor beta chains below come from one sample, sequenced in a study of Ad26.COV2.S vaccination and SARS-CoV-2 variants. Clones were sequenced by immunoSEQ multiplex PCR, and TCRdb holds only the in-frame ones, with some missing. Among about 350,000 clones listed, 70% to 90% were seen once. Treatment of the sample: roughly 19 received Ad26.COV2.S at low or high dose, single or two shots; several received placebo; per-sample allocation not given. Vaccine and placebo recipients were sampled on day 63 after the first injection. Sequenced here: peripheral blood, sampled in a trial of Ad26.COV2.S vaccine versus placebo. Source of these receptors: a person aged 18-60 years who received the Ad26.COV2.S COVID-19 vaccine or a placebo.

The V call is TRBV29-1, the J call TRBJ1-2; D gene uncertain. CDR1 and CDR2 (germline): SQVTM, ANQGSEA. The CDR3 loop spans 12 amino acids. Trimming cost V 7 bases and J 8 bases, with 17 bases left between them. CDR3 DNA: TGCAGCGCCGGTAGTGGTCTGAGAGGCTACACCTTC. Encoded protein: CSAGSGLRGYTF.

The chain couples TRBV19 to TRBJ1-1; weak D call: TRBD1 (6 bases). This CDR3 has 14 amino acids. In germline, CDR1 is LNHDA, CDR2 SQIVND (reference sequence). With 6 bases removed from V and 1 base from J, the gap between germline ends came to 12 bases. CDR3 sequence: CASRNRAGNTEAFF. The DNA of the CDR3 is TGTGCCAGTAGGAACAGGGCGGGGAACACTGAAGCTTTCTTT. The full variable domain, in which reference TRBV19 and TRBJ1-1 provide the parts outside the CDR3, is DGGITQSPKYLFRKEGQNVTLSCEQNLNHDAMYWYRQDPGQGLRLIYYSQIVNDFQKGDIAEGYSVSREKKESFPLTVTSAQKNPTAFYLCASRNRAGNTEAFFGQGTRLTVV.

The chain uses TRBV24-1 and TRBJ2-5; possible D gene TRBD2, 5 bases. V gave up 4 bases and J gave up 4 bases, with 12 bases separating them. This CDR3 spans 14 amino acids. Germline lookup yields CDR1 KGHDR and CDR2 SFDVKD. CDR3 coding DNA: TGTGCCACCAGTGACGCCGGAGGCGGAGAGACCCAGTACTTC. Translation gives CATSDAGGGETQYF.

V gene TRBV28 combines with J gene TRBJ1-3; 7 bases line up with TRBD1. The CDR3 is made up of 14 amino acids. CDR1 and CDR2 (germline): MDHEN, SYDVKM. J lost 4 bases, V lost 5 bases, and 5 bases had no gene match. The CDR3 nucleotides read TGTGCCAGCAGTCTAGACAGGGCGGGAAACACCATATATTTT. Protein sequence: CASSLDRAGNTIYF.

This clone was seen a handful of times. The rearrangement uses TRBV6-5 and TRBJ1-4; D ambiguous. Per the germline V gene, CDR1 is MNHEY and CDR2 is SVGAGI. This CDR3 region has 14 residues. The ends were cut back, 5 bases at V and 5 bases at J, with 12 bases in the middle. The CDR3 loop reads CASSPVQLNEKLFF. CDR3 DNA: TGTGCCAGCAGTCCGGTGCAGTTAAATGAAAAACTGTTTTTT.

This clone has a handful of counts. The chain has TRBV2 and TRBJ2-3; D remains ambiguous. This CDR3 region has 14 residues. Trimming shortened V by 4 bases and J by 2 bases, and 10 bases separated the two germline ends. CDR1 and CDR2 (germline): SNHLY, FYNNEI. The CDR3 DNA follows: TGTGCCAGCAGTGGGACGAGTTCCACAGATACGCAGTATTTT. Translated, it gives CASSGTSSTDTQYF.

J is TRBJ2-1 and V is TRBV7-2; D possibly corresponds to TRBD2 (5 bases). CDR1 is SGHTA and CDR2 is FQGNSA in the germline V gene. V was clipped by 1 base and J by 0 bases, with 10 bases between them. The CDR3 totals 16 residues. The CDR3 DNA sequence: TGTGCCAGCAGCTTAGTACCAGCGGTCTCCTACAATGAGCAGTTCTTC. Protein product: CASSLVPAVSYNEQFF.

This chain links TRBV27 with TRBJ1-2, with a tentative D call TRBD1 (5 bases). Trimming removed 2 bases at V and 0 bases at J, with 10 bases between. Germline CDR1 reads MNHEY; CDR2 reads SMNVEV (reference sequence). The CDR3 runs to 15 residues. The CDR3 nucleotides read TGTGCCAGCAGTTTAACTTGGGGGGCTAACTATGGCTACACCTTC. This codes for CASSLTWGANYGYTF.

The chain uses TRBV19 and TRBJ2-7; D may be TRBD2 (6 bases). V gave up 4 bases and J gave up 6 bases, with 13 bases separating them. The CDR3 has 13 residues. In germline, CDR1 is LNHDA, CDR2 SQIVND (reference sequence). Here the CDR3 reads CASSNGKAGEQYF. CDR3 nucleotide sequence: TGTGCCAGTAGTAACGGGAAAGCGGGCGAGCAGTACTTC.

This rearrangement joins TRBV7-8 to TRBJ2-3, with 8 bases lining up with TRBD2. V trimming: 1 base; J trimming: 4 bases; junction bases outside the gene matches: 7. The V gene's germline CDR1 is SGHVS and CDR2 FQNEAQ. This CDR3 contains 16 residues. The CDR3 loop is CASSLVGGAVSDTQYF. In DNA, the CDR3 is TGTGCCAGCAGCTTAGTCGGGGGGGCCGTTTCAGATACGCAGTATTTT.

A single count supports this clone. The CDR3 DNA follows: TGCGCCAGCAGCCGCTCGATTGAAGGCTACGAGCAGTACTTC. It translates to CASSRSIEGYEQYF. This sequence joins TRBV4-3 and TRBJ2-7, with D unclear. V was trimmed by 4 bases and J by 3 bases, leaving 13 bases between them. This CDR3 spans 14 amino acids. Germline CDR1 is LGHNA and CDR2 is YSLEER.

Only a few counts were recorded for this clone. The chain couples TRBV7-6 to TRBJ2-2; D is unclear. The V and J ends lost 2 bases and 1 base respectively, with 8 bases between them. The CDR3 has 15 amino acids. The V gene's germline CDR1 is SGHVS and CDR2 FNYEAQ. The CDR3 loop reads CASSLISENTGELFF. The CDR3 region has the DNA TGTGCCAGCAGCTTAATCTCGGAGAACACCGGGGAGCTGTTTTTT. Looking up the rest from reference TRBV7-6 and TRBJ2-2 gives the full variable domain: GAGVSQSPRYKVTKRGQDVALRCDPISGHVSLYWYRQALGQGPEFLTYFNYEAQQDKSGLPNDRFSAERPEGSISTLTIQRTEQRDSAMYRCASSLISENTGELFFGEGSRLTVL.

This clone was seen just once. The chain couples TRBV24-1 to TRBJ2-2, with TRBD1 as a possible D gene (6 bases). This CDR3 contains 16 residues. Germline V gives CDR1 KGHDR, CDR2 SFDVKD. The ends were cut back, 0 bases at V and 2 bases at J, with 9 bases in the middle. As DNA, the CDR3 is TGTGCCACCAGTGATTTGCAGGGGCCCAACACCGGGGAGCTGTTTTTT. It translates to CATSDLQGPNTGELFF.

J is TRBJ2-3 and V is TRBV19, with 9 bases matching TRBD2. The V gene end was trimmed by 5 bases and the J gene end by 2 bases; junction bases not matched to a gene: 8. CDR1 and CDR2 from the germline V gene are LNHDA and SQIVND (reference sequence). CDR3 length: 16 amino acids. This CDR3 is CASSPTAGGLTDTQYF. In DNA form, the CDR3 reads TGTGCCAGTAGTCCGACAGCGGGGGGACTCACAGATACGCAGTATTTT.

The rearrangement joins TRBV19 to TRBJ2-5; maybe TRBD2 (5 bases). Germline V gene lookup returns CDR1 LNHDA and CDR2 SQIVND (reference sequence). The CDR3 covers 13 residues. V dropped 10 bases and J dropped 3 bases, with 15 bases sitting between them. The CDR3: CATRGQSEETQYF. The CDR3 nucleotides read TGTGCCACCCGAGGGCAGTCGGAAGAGACCCAGTACTTC.